Below, one TCR beta chain is given with its context. Using immunoSEQ multiplex PCR, the repertoire was profiled, and TCRdb retains in-frame clones only, with some absent. Among about 40,000 clones listed, about 90% were seen once. This sample stems from a study of T cell changes during pregnancy in multiple sclerosis. This receptor was identified in a female donor with multiple sclerosis, enrolled in a pregnancy study. Material: CD4+ T cells from peripheral blood mononuclear cells, obtained before pregnancy.

The DNA of the CDR3 is TGTGCCAGCAGTTTATCGGGGGGGTGGGGAGAAAAACTGTTTTTT. Translating gives CASSLSGGWGEKLFF. The chain uses TRBV27 and TRBJ1-4; TRBD1 is a possible D gene (5 bases). V was shortened by 0 bases and J by 8 bases, with 13 bases between the two germline ends. Germline V gene sequence: CDR1 MNHEY, CDR2 SMNVEV (reference sequence). The length of the CDR3 is 15 residues.